This T cell receptor beta chain came from a study of blood T cell repertoires in COVID-19. Study as a whole: Researchers got acute and convalescent COVID-19 samples from the United States, Italy and Spain. The cDNA or gDNA used as material had been derived from T cells, B-cell-depleted T cells, or PBMCs.

The authors' processing: Counts of nucleated cells, estimated from reference gene primer amplification, were obtained. Generated by immunoSEQ multiplex PCR, the TCRdb table keeps only in-frame clones and is missing some. From that table come the V and J calls and clone size; the DNA was used to work out D and trimming. The sample consists of around 120,000 clones, 70% to 80% of them appearing once. There are 15 residues in the CDR3. J gave up 3 bases and V 2 bases, and 5 bases lay outside the gene matches. Germline lookup yields CDR1 KGHSH and CDR2 LQKENI. The receptor's source is a man in his fifties with acute or convalescent COVID-19. Input material: peripheral blood. The chain is built from TRBV18 and TRBJ2-3, with 7 bases matching TRBD1. The DNA for the CDR3 is TGTGCCAGCTCACCAACAGGGGCCCGTACAGATACGCAGTATTTT. Translated, it gives CASSPTGARTDTQYF. The full variable domain, in which reference TRBV18 and TRBJ2-3 provide the parts outside the CDR3, is NAGVMQNPRHLVRRRGQEARLRCSPMKGHSHVYWYRQLPEEGLKFMVYLQKENIIDESGMPKERFSAEFPKEGPSILRIQQVVRGDSAAYFCASSPTGARTDTQYFGPGTRLTVL.